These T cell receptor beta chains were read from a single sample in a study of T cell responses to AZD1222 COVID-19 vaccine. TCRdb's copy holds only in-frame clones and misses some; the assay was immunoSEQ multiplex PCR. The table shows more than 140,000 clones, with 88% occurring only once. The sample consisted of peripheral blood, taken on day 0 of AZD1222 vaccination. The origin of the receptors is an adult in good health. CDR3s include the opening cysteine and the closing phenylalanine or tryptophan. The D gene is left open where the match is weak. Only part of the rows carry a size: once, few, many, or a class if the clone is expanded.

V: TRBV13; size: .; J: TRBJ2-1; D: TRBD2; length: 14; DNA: TGTGCCAGCTCAGAGAGACTAGCAGGGAATGAGCAGTTCTTC; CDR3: CASSERLAGNEQFF
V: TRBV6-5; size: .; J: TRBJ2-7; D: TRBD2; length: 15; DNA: TGTGCCAGCAGTTACCACGGACTAGCGGGAGCCGAGCAGTACTTC; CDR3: CASSYHGLAGAEQYF
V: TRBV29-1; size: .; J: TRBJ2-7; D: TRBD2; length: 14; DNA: TGCAGCGTAGACGGGACGGGGGGGACCTACGAGCAGTACTTC; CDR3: CSVDGTGGTYEQYF
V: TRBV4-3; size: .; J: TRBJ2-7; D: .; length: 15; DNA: TGCGCCAGCAGCCAAGATCTCGTGCGCGCCTACGAGCAGTACTTC; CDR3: CASSQDLVRAYEQYF
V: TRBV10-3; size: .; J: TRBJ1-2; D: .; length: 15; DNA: TGTGCCATCAGCTCCAGAACGGGGGCGGACTATGGCTACACCTTC; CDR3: CAISSRTGADYGYTF
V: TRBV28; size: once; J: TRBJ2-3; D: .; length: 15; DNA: TGTGCCAGCAGTAATAACGGGCAGTACACAGATACGCAGTATTTT; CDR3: CASSNNGQYTDTQYF
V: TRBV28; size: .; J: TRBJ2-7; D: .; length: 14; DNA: TGTGCCAGCAGTTTAGCAGGGGACTCCTACGAGCAGTACTTC; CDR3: CASSLAGDSYEQYF
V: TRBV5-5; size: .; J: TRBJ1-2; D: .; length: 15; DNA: TGTGCCAGCAGCTTGACAGGGATTCAATTATCTGGCTACACCTTC; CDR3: CASSLTGIQLSGYTF
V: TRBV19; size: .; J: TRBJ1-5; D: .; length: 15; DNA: TGTGCCAGTAGTTTAGGCAGGCTTAGCAATCAGCCCCAGCATTTT; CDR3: CASSLGRLSNQPQHF
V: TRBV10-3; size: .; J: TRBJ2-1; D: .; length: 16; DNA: TGTGCCATCAGGACCCTAACCGGGACTGGGGATAATGAGCAGTTCTTC; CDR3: CAIRTLTGTGDNEQFF
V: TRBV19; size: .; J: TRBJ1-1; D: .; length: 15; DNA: TGTGCCAGTAGTATAGATCAGGGGACGAACACTGAAGCTTTCTTT; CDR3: CASSIDQGTNTEAFF
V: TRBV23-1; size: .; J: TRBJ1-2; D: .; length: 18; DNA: TGCGCCAGCAGTCAATATCGGCAGGGCAATCAGTTGGGCTATGGCTACACCTTC; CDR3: CASSQYRQGNQLGYGYTF
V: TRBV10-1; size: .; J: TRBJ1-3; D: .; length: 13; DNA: TGCGCCACCAAAGTAAGGGCGAAAAACACCATATATTTT; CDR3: CATKVRAKNTIYF
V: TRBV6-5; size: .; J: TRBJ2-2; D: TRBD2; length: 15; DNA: TGTGCCAGCAGCTGGACTAGCGGGAGCTCCGGGGAGCTGTTTTTT; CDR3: CASSWTSGSSGELFF
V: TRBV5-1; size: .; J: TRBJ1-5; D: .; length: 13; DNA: TGCGCCAGCCGACAGGACGGCAATCAGCCCCAGCATTTT; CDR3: CASRQDGNQPQHF
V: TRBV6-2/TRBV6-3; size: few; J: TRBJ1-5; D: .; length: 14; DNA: TGTGCCAGCAGTTACTTCGCAGGCTCTCAGCCCCAGCATTTT; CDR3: CASSYFAGSQPQHF
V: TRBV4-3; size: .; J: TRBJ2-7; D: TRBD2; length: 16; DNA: TGCGCCAGCAGCCAAGTTATAGGACTAGTTCGGGGCGAGCAGTACTTC; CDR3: CASSQVIGLVRGEQYF
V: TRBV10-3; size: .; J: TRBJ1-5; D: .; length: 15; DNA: TGTGCCATCAGTGAGTCGGTGGACGGGGGGCAGCCCCAGCATTTT; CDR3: CAISESVDGGQPQHF
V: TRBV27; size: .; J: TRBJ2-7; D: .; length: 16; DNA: TGTGCCAGTTTTTTCCGCCCCGGGGGCCATTCCTACGAGCAGTACTTC; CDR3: CASFFRPGGHSYEQYF
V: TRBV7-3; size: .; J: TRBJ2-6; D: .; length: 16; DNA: TGTGCCAGCAGCTTCCGAGCAGGCAGGGGGGCCAACGTCCTGACTTTC; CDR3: CASSFRAGRGANVLTF
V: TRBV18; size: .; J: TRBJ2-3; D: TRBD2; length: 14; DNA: TGTGCCAGCTCACCAGGGGAGGGAATAAATACGCAGTATTTT; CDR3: CASSPGEGINTQYF
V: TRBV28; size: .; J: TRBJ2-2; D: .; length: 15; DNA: TGTGCCAGCAGTTTTGGGGGGAACGACACCGGGGAGCTGTTTTTT; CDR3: CASSFGGNDTGELFF
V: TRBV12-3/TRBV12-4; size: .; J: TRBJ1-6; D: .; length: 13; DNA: TGTGCCAGCACCCTCACGGGGGTTTCACCCCTCCACTTT; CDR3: CASTLTGVSPLHF
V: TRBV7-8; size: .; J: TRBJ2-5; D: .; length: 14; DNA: TGTGCCAGCAGCGGAGGGGTTCGGGGAGAGACCCAGTACTTC; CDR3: CASSGGVRGETQYF
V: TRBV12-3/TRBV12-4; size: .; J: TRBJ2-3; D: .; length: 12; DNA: TGTGCCAGCAGTTTCTACACAGATACGCAGTATTTT; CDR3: CASSFYTDTQYF
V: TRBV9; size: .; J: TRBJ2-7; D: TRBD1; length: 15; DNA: TGTGCCAGCAGCGAGGGACAGGGTCGGGGAGGCGAGCAGTACTTC; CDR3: CASSEGQGRGGEQYF
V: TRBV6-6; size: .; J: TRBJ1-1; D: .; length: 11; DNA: TGTGCCAGCAGTTACTTAAACCGGGCTTTCTTT; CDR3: CASSYLNRAFF
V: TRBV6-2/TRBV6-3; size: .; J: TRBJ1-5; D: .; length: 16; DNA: TGTGCCAGCAGTCCACCGGGACGGACCGTCAATCAGCCCCAGCATTTT; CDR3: CASSPPGRTVNQPQHF
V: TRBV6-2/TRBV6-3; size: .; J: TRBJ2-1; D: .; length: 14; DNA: TGTGCCAGCAGTTTCGGATCAGTCGGCAATGAGCAGTTCTTC; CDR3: CASSFGSVGNEQFF
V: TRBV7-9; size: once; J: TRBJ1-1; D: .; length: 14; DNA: TGTGCCAGCAGCGCTAGCTGGGTGGGCACTGAAGCTTTCTTT; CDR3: CASSASWVGTEAFF
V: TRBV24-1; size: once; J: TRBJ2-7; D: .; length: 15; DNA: TGTGCCACCAGTGATTTACCCCGGACATCCTACGAGCAGTACTTC; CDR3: CATSDLPRTSYEQYF
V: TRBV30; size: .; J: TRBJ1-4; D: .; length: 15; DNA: TGTGCCTGGAGATCCCTGTGGGGGGGTGGTGAAAAACTGTTTTTT; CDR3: CAWRSLWGGGEKLFF
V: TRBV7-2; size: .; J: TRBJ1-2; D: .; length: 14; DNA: TGTGCCAGCAGCTCCGGTAGGGGGGACTATGGCTACACCTTC; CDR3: CASSSGRGDYGYTF
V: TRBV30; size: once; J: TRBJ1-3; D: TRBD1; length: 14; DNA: TGTGCCTGGAACCCAGGGGGAAAAGGAAACACCATATATTTT; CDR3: CAWNPGGKGNTIYF
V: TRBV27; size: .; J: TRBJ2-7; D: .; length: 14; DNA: TGTGCCAGCAGTCCCCGGGTAGGGGTCTACGAGCAGTACTTC; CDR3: CASSPRVGVYEQYF
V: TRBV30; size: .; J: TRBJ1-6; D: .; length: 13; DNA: TGTGCCTGGAGCTCGGGGGATAATTCACCCCTCCACTTT; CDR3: CAWSSGDNSPLHF
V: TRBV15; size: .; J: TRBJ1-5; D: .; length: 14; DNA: TGTGCCACCAGCAGAGAAGGAAGCAGTCAGCCCCAGCATTTT; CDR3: CATSREGSSQPQHF
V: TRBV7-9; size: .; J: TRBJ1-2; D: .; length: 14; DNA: TGTGCCAGCAGCCTGAGGTCAGGGGTTTATGGCTACACCTTC; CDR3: CASSLRSGVYGYTF
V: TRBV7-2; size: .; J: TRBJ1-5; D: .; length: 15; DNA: TGTGCCAGCAGCGCTAGTTTGAGGAGGGATCAGCCCCAGCATTTT; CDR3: CASSASLRRDQPQHF
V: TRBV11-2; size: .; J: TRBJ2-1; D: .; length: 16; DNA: TGTGCCAGCAGCTTCACCACGGACACCGGCCCTCCTGAGCAGTTCTTC; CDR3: CASSFTTDTGPPEQFF
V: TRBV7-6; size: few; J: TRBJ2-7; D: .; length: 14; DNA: TGTGCCAGCAGCTTAGTGAGGAACGGGGGCGAGCAGTACTTC; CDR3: CASSLVRNGGEQYF
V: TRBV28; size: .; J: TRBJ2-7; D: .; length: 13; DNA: TGTGCCAGCAGTGATACCCAGGGTTACGAGCAGTACTTC; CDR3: CASSDTQGYEQYF
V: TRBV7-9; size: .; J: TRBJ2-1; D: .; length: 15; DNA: TGTGCCAGCAGCTCACCCTTCGAGGGCTGGGGTGAGCAGTTCTTC; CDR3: CASSSPFEGWGEQFF
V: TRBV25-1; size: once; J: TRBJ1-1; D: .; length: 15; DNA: TGTGCCAGCAGTGAATCACGGGCGCGGAACACTGAAGCTTTCTTT; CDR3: CASSESRARNTEAFF
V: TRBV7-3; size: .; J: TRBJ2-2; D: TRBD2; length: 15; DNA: TGTGCCAGCAGCCCCCGGGGGGGGGCCACCGGGGAGCTGTTTTTT; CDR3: CASSPRGGATGELFF
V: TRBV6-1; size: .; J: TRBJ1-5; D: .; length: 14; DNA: TGTGCCAGCAGTGAAAGAGGCGGTCAGGCGCCCCAGCATTTT; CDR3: CASSERGGQAPQHF
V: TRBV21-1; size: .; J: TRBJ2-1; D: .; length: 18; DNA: TGTGCCAGCAGCAATTTTGTCTCGGGCGGGAGCTCCTACAATGAGCAGTTCTTC; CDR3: CASSNFVSGGSSYNEQFF
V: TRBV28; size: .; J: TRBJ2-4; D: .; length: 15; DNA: TGTGCCAGCAGTTTGGGGGGATTGGGCAAAAACATTCAGTACTTC; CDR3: CASSLGGLGKNIQYF
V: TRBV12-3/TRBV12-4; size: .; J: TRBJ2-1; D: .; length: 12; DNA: TGTGCCAGCAGTCCCGGGGTGGATGAGCAGTTCTTC; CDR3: CASSPGVDEQFF
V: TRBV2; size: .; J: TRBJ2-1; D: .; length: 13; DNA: TGTGCCAGCAGTAAAGAGCGGGACAATGAGCAGTTCTTC; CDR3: CASSKERDNEQFF
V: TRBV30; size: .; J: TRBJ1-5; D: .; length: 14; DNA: TGTGCCTGGAGTGTAGAGCCGGTCCATCAGCCCCAGCATTTT; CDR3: CAWSVEPVHQPQHF
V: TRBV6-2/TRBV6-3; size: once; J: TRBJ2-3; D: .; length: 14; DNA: TGTGCCAGCAGCAGCTCCGGGACGAGAGATACGCAGTATTTT; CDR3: CASSSSGTRDTQYF
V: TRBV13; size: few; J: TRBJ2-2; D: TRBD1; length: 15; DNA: TGTGCCAGCAGCTTCGACAGGGGGGGAACCGGGGAGCTGTTTTTT; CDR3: CASSFDRGGTGELFF
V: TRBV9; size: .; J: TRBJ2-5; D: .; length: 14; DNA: TGTGCCAGCAGCGTATCTATGGGTCAAGAGACCCAGTACTTC; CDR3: CASSVSMGQETQYF
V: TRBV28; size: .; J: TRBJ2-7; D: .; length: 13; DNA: TGTGCCAGCAGATCGGGCCTATCGGGCGAGCAGTACTTC; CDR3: CASRSGLSGEQYF
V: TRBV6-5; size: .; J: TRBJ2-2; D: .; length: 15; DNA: TGTGCCAGCAGTTACTCAGAAGGTGGGGCCGGGGAGCTGTTTTTT; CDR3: CASSYSEGGAGELFF
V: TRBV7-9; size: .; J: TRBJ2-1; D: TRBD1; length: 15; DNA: TGTGCCAGCGATTGGGGGACAGGGGGCTACAATGAGCAGTTCTTC; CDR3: CASDWGTGGYNEQFF
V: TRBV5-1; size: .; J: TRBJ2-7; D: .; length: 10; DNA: TGCGCCAGGAGACCTTACGAGCAGTACTTC; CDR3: CARRPYEQYF
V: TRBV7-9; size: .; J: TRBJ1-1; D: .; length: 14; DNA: TGTGCCAGCAGCTGGATGGACAGAAACACTGAAGCTTTCTTT; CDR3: CASSWMDRNTEAFF